The TCR beta chain described here comes from a study of cytomegalovirus exposure and HLA in healthy donors (dated by TCRdb to the late 2010s). Study-wide context: An earlier analysis of about 530 of the donors reported under 300 Gb of sequence data and 117 million unique TCR beta sequences obtained from approximately 180 million T cells. Roughly 300 gigabases of sequencing data and around 80 million unique TCR sequences made up an early release that covered roughly 670 HLA-typed donors. Roughly 5 DR-DQ haplotypes were handled as single units for association and clustering, since linkage in the cohort was strong. Along with the roughly 710-subject first cohort, a separate validation cohort of around 110 different subjects was used. The study aimed to test whether signatures of past pathogen exposure could be identified by cataloging public T cell receptors. An earlier analysis of around 580 of the donors used high-throughput TCR beta sequencing to judge whether each TCR beta V gene segment behaved as functional or pseudogenic. Every discovery cohort repertoire had been produced on one sequencing platform. Class I and class II HLA loci were covered by the typing at four-digit resolution. The T cell repertoires of 550 to 850 subjects were profiled by immunosequencing and related to cytomegalovirus serostatus. Typing coverage differed by locus: A, B, C, DRB1 and DQB1 were typed in about 620-640 donors, DQA1 in 500 to 550, DPA1 in 600 to 610, and DPB1 in approximately 450. Genome-wide SNP genotypes for about three fifths of the roughly 700 donors were used in a later genetic analysis, which treated that subset as a discovery cohort. The genetic ancestry cluster associated with self-reported Caucasian donors included roughly 84% of the approximately 430 genotyped donors. To study patterns of TCR occurrence, a later analysis re-analyzed previously published TCR beta repertoires from several hundred donors and added high-resolution HLA genotyping. Alongside the repertoire data, information on donor age, sex, ethnicity and CMV serostatus was compiled. The later analysis used no new phenotypic data to find candidate immune exposures, relying instead on TCR beta sequences and their occurrence across donors. To predict cytomegalovirus infection status, the study combined high-throughput TCR immunosequencing, statistical association of individual TCRs with disease status, and machine learning. Among a few hundred genotyped donors of the cohort, an average of 235,054 unique TCR beta nucleotide sequences were sequenced per donor, roughly a sixth of them non-productive. Overall study results and their limits: The classifier was reported to diagnose cytomegalovirus status with high specificity and sensitivity in both the original cohort and the validation cohort. A further reported finding was that TCR beta sequences accurately predicted the HLA-A and HLA-B alleles for most subjects in the first cohort. Across donors, most TCR sequences were observed very rarely, whereas some public TCRs were present in many individuals. The study listed 170 or so TCR beta chains as associated with cytomegalovirus. Because HLA typing was unavailable for some donors at each locus, only the typed subset was used in association tests. A cluster of highly shared sequence variants was judged likely to be a technical artifact of the sequencing pipeline. A later genetic analysis associated a missense DCLRE1C variant with V-gene and J-gene trimming of TCR beta chains, and an independent cohort replicated the association. A later analysis found that HLA-associated TCR beta chains were more clonally expanded and had lower generation probabilities than equally common non-associated chains. According to the authors, the approach could potentially be generalized to other disease states and immunological phenotypes. Several of the top co-occurrence clusters appeared to be linked to parvovirus B19, influenza, CMV and Epstein-Barr virus, according to a later analysis. An earlier analysis of 587 of the donors showed that most TCR beta V segments appeared in productive rearrangements either about 87% or about 30% of the time, which broadly matched IMGT annotations. A later genetic analysis reported fewer N-insertions in productive TCRs among donors in an Asian-associated ancestry cluster than the roughly 700-donor mean. Correlated functional status among segregating V segments might be attributable to linkage disequilibrium, but an unknown experimental factor could not be ruled out. In a later analysis, the rate of TCR association differed among HLA loci, with DRB1 alleles having the most associated TCRs and HLA-C alleles having the fewest. The presence/absence analyses assumed that sequencing depth was roughly uniform across donors, and that assumption may not be true. The earlier analysis of approximately 540 of the donors excluded 15 to 20 rarely observed V segments, including chromosome 9 orphons, because counts were too low. Only TCR beta chains were sequenced in this cohort, and the absence of alpha or paired-chain data limited detectable features. At a false discovery rate of 0.05, a later analysis linked around 15,000 TCR beta sequences to specific HLA alleles. Three of the identified cytomegalovirus-associated TCR beta chains were confirmed in vitro to be specific for cytomegalovirus antigens. Some IMGT-functional V segments, including TRBV6-2 and TRBV6-3, could not be distinguished by the 87-base-pair reads and were therefore excluded. Strong co-occurrence of HLA alleles, especially DR and DQ, made assigning TCR associations to individual alleles difficult. Immune exposure information for the cohort was limited to CMV serostatus. A later analysis found that most CMV-associated TCR beta chains appeared HLA-restricted, with HLA associations seemingly driven largely by CMV exposure.

In total, more than 500 healthy bone marrow donors made up the cohort. All cohort members were sampled while nominally healthy, although unrecorded immune exposures were likely present. The donor was CMV seronegative and belonged to the group of around 400 seronegative cohort members. Every donor gave a peripheral blood sample, and the peripheral blood mononuclear cells from that sample were used for TCR beta sequencing. The Qiagen DNeasy Blood Extraction Kit was used to extract genomic DNA from the blood cell samples. The library was obtained by the immunoSEQ multiplex PCR assay. A mixture of 60 forward primers for TCR Vbeta segments and 13 reverse primers for TCR Jbeta segments was used in the multiplex PCR. The CDR3 region of rearranged TCR beta genes was amplified from genomic DNA with a multiplex PCR assay. The amplified TCR beta libraries were sequenced on the Illumina HiSeq System as 87-base-pair reads. In the original analysis: A later analysis counted some 74 million unique TCR beta chains across the 500 to 850 repertoires, and roughly 10 million of these chains were shared by at least two donors. Raw reads were error-corrected and collapsed into unique sequences with a nearest-neighbor algorithm that merged closely related sequences to remove PCR and sequencing errors. V, D and J gene segments were assigned by aligning CDR3 sequences to IMGT reference sequences. For a sequence to be retained, a match of at least six nucleotides to both a V gene segment and a J gene segment was required. A rearrangement was called productive if the CDR3 had no stop codons and remained in frame with V and J, and every other rearrangement was called non-productive. Following IMGT convention, CDR3 was defined as the stretch from the second conserved V-encoded cysteine to the conserved J-encoded phenylalanine. In an earlier analysis of more than 550 of the donors, sequences lacking an unambiguous match to a single V gene segment were excluded. In an earlier analysis of some 590 of the donors, a V segment was called functional when productive rearrangements were above 56.7%, and segregating when the standard deviation between donors exceeded 5%. To diagnose cytomegalovirus status from the catalog of TCR beta chain sequences, a statistical classification framework was built. V and J gene assignment, in a later analysis, came from comparing TCR nucleotide sequences with IMGT/GENE-DB human TR gene sequences. Using the TCRdist pipeline, a later analysis assigned CDR3 sequences along with most-parsimonious VDJ recombination scenarios. A later analysis defined each TCR beta chain by its CDR3 amino acid sequence plus V-gene family, and excluded reads lacking a unique V-gene family. As a way to deal with suspected cross-contamination and a sequencing artifact, a later analysis dropped 450 to 700 nucleotide sequences that were highly shared and had low generation probability. A later analysis calculated a clonal expansion index for each public chain from normalized within-repertoire ranks of inferred template counts. A later analysis computed generation probabilities with a VDJ recombination model fitted to out-of-frame rearrangements, and checked the results against IGoR. In a later analysis, hypergeometric tests were used to score TCR-TCR, TCR-HLA and TCR-CMV co-occurrence, with a repertoire-size bias correction applied to TCR pairs. To estimate false discovery rates, a later analysis permuted the HLA or CMV assignments 20 times. A later analysis grouped co-occurring TCRs with DBSCAN, adding TCRdist sequence similarity when clustering within HLA-allele-positive subsets. Co-occurrence clustering excluded repertoires with fewer than 30,000 or more than 120,000 public chains, plus five with anomalous nucleotide sharing. Sourced from immuneACCESS, this table was stored by TCRdb with only in-frame sequences that have V and J called. A share of the clones is absent; for the studies checked, an unresolved V gene accounts for under half, and the remainder has no known explanation. The V and J calls and the clone size are those of that table, but D and trimming were determined from the DNA. The sample data list 200,000 to 250,000 clones, and roughly 80% of these were observed just once. The top ten hold 3.5% to 4% of the sample.

As to this clone: What antigen it recognizes has not been identified. No base-level quality is on record; no much larger clone is a single base apart.

Taken from the germline V gene (reference sequence), the CDR1 and CDR2 loops are GTSNPN and SVGIG. The CDR3 holds 17 amino acids from the cysteine to the phenylalanine. Only the CDR3 DNA stays, 51 bases, in frame from base 1. V loses 0 bases at its end and J loses 3 bases; junction bases beyond the gene matches: 6. The sample consisted of PBMCs. The clonotype comes from a male donor in good health and CMV-seronegative. The sequence joins TRBV30 to TRBJ2-3, with TRBD2 identical over 13 junction bases. DNA sequence: TGTGCCTGGAGTGTCTTGGGACTAGCGGGGACTACAGATACGCAGTATTTT. Its translation is CAWSVLGLAGTTDTQYF.